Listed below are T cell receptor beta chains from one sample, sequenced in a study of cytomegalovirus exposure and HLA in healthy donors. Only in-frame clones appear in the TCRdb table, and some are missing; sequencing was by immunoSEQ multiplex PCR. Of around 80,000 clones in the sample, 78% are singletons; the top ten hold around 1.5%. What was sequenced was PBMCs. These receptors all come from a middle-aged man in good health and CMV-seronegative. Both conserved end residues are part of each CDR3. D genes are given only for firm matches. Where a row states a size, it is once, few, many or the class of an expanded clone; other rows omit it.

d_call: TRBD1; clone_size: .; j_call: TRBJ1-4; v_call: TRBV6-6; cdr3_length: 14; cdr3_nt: TGTGCCAGCAGACCTGGGACAGGCTGGGAAAAACTGTTTTTT; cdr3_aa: CASRPGTGWEKLFF
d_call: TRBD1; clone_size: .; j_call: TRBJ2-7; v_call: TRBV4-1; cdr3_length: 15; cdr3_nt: TGCGCCAGCAGCCAAGGGACAGGGGGTACCTACGAGCAGTACTTC; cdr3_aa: CASSQGTGGTYEQYF
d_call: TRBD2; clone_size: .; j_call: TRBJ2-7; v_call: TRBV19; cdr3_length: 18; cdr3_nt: TGTGCCAGTAGTAACTACGGGAAACCGGGACTAGCGGGAGACGAGCAGTACTTC; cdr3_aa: CASSNYGKPGLAGDEQYF
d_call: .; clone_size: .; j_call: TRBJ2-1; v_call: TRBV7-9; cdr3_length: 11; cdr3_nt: TGTGCCAGCAGCCGAGAGGGTGAGCAGTTCTTC; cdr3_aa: CASSREGEQFF
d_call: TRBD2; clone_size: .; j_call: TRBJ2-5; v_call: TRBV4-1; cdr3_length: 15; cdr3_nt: TGCGCCAGCAGCCAAGGAGCGGGAGCTTCGGAGACCCAGTACTTC; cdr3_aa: CASSQGAGASETQYF
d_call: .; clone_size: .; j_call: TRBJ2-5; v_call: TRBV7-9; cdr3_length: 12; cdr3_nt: TGTTCCAGCAGCTTAGTACGGGAGACCCAGTACTTC; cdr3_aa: CSSSLVRETQYF
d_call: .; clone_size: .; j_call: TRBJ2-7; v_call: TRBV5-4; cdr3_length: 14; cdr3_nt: TGTGCCAGCAGCTTTATTGGCGGAAGGAACGAGCAGTACTTC; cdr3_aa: CASSFIGGRNEQYF
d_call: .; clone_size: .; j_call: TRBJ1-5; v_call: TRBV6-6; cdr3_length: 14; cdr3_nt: TGTGCCAGCAGTTACTCGGGCGGAGGTCAGCCCCAGCATTTT; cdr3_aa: CASSYSGGGQPQHF
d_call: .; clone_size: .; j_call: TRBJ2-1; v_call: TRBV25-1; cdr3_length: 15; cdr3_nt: TGTGCCAGCAGCCCAGGGGTGGGAGGGTCGAATGAGCAGTTCTTC; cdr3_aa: CASSPGVGGSNEQFF
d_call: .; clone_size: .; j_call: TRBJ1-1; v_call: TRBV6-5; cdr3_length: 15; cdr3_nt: TGTGCCAGCAGTTATCACGGTCGAGGGAACACTGAAGCTTTCTTT; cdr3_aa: CASSYHGRGNTEAFF
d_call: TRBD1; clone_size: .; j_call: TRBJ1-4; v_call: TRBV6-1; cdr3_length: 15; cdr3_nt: TGTGCCAGCAGTGAAGAGACAGGGAGCAATGAAAAACTGTTTTTT; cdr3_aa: CASSEETGSNEKLFF
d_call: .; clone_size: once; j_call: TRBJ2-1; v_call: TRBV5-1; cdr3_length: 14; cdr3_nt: TGCGCCAGTAGCGAGACAGAAATCTACAATGAGCAGTTCTTC; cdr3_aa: CASSETEIYNEQFF
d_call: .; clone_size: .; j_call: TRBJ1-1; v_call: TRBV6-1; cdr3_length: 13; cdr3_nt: TGTGCCAGCAGTGAAACAGGGCTGACTGAAGCTTTCTTT; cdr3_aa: CASSETGLTEAFF
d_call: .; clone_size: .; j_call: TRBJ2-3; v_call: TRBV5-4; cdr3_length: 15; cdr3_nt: TGTGCCAGCAGCCCACAGGGTCTAGGCACAGATACGCAGTATTTT; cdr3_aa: CASSPQGLGTDTQYF
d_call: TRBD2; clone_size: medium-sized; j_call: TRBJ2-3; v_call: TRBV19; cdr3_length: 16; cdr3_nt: TGTGCCAGTAGTATTCTAGCGGGAGTCGGGACAGATACGCAGTATTTT; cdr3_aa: CASSILAGVGTDTQYF